The clone carrying this T cell receptor (beta chain) has just a few counts. Its antigen is unidentified. The TCRbeta library was prepared with unique molecular identifiers. MiXCR, applied by TCRdb to the PCR reads, yields one record per CDR3 protein. The sample consists of about 980,000 distinct CDR3 sequences, about 29% of them appearing once. The entry originates in a study of T-cell reconstitution after alpha-beta-depleted transplantation in children. Findings of the study overall: Hyperexpanded clones declined; after one year, newly produced T cells mostly supplied diversity. From surviving recipient T cells and thymic progenitors came the high day-60 TCRbeta diversity observed in some patients. About two months after transplant, alpha-beta T cells reportedly came from several hundred expanded graft clones.

There are 12 residues in the CDR3. The J segment lost 14 bases and the V segment lost 5 bases, leaving 6 bases of the junction unmatched. The source is a boy less than two years old who had a stem cell transplant for SCID, so the T cells may come from the graft donor. V is TRBV12-3 or TRBV12-4 and J is TRBJ1-6; 7 bases fit TRBD1. Material: PBMCs, mostly from graft donor cells, obtained 360 days after TCRalphabeta/CD19-depleted stem cell transplant. The DNA for the CDR3 is TGTGCCAGCAGTCAGACAGGGAAAGCCCTCCACTTT. Protein: CASSQTGKALHF.